The source of this T cell receptor (beta chain) is a study of blood T cell repertoires in COVID-19. Libraries were prepared by immunoSEQ multiplex PCR; TCRdb keeps only in-frame clonotypes and omits some of them. Counted here are roughly 80,000 clones, approximately 80% occurring once; the ten biggest clones make up around 12%. Germline V gene sequence: CDR1 SNHLY, CDR2 FYNNEI. The CDR3 is 15 amino acids. After removal of 6 bases from V and 8 bases from J, the junction contained 9 bases not matched to a gene. The source of this sequence is a man aged 80 or over with acute or convalescent COVID-19. Input material: peripheral blood. The chain recombines TRBV2 with TRBJ1-4; TRBD1 matches at 10 bases. The CDR3 loop reads CASRQDRGSGEKLFF. CDR3 in DNA: TGTGCCAGCAGACAGGACAGGGGGTCAGGAGAAAAACTGTTTTTT.